Listed here are 14 T cell receptor beta chains from one sample, sequenced in a study of blood T cells in healthy people across ages. For the second PCR, which ran for about 7 to 11 cycles, a sample-barcoded 5' primer and a J-beta primer mix were used. Each CDR3 protein gets one entry after TCRdb re-called the 5' RACE reads with MiXCR. The table includes 1.5 million to 2 million distinct CDR3 sequences, around 36% detected once. The sequenced sample was blood. The receptors come from a woman aged 25 to 45 in good health.

The chain combines TRBV12-3 or TRBV12-4 with TRBJ1-1, with D possibly matching TRBD1 (5 bases). V was cut by 8 bases and J by 10 bases, with 20 bases left in between. This CDR3 comprises 13 residues. The CDR3 loop is CASGPPGPWGAFF. The CDR3 nucleotides read TGTGCCAGCGGGCCTCCGGGGCCTTGGGGAGCTTTCTTT.

The J gene is TRBJ1-4, the V gene TRBV13; D unresolved. CDR1 PRHDT and CDR2 FYEKMQ come from the germline V gene (reference sequence). This CDR3 is 14 amino acids long. V was trimmed by 3 bases and J by 6 bases, leaving 11 bases between them. The CDR3 here is CASSFSHGYEKLFF. In DNA, the CDR3 is TGTGCCAGCAGCTTCTCTCATGGCTATGAAAAACTGTTTTTT.

This clonotype was detected only a few times. The rearrangement joins TRBV4-1 to TRBJ2-5; the match to TRBD2 covers 14 bases. J was trimmed by 5 bases and V by 5 bases; bases with no gene match: 16. The CDR3 consists of 19 residues. Germline CDR1 is MGHRA and CDR2 is YSYEKL. The CDR3 loop is CASSSLGLAGGLRKETQYF. CDR3 coding DNA: TGCGCCAGCAGCTCCCTTGGACTAGCGGGAGGACTTAGAAAGGAGACCCAGTACTTC.

The V gene is TRBV12-3 or TRBV12-4, the J gene TRBJ2-3, with D perhaps matching TRBD1 or TRBD2 (5 bases each). Trimming took 4 bases from V and 0 from J, leaving 14 bases between them. The CDR3 extends over 16 amino acids. CDR3 residues: CASSSTGRPSTDTQYF. The CDR3 DNA sequence: TGTGCCAGCAGTTCCACGGGACGACCTAGCACAGATACGCAGTATTTT.

This clonotype has just a few counts. This rearrangement joins TRBV20-1 to TRBJ2-7; 13 bases match TRBD2. The tail of the sequence fits TRBJ2-5 better, so the J call may be wrong. The CDR3 loop spans 14 amino acids. Germline V gene sequence: CDR1 DFQATT, CDR2 SNEGSKA (reference sequence). The CDR3 region has the DNA TGCAGTGCTAGTACTAGCGGGGGGGCAACGACCCAGTACTTC. Translating gives CSASTSGGATTQYF.

This clonotype was found once. This may arise from a read error, as a much more abundant clone is one base away. The chain couples TRBV9 to TRBJ2-5; 7 bases align to TRBD1. The J call may be wrong; the DNA end is better matched by TRBJ2-7. Per germline, CDR1 SGDLS and CDR2 YYNGEE. CDR3 size: 14 residues. For the CDR3, the DNA is TGTGCCAGCAGCCCAAGGGACAGAAACTGCGAGCAGTACTTC. Amino acid sequence: CASSPRDRNCEQYF.

This clonotype came up many times. The rearrangement links TRBV7-2 to TRBJ1-1; TRBD1 is a possible D gene (5 bases). Trimming removed 2 bases at V and 11 bases at J, with 15 bases between. Germline-derived CDR1 and CDR2 are SGHTA and FQGNSA. The CDR3 has 13 amino acids. In nucleotides, the CDR3 is TGTGCCAGCAGCTTATTGGGGACTTGGTGGGCTTTCTTT. It translates to CASSLLGTWWAFF.

V and J are TRBV12-3 or TRBV12-4 and TRBJ1-2; D uncertain. The V gene lost 7 bases and the J gene lost 3 bases, with 12 bases spanning the gap. The CDR3 is 13 residues long. The CDR3 coding sequence is TGTGCCAGCACGGTTGGCGGCGACTATGGCTACACCTTC. It translates to CASTVGGDYGYTF.

This clonotype was recorded a few times. V gene TRBV6-2 or TRBV6-3 combines with J gene TRBJ2-1; 10 nucleotides line up with TRBD2. V shed 3 bases, J shed 4 bases, and the junction held 6 bases outside the gene matches. Per germline, CDR1 MNHEY and CDR2 SVGEGT. This CDR3 comprises 16 residues. The CDR3 nucleotides are TGTGCCAGCAGTTATACTAGCGGGGTTGGGTACAATGAGCAGTTCTTC. Its protein product is CASSYTSGVGYNEQFF.

In DNA form, the CDR3 reads TGCGCCAGCAGCCAAGCCCCGGGCGTTGGGGCCTATGGCTACACCTTC. It codes for CASSQAPGVGAYGYTF. This chain joins TRBV5-1 and TRBJ1-2, with D maybe TRBD1 (5 bases). V lost 4 bases to trimming and J lost 4 bases, with 20 bases between them. CDR1 SGHRS and CDR2 YFSETQ come from the germline V gene. The CDR3 runs to 16 residues.

This clonotype was counted many times. The chain joins TRBV4-1 to TRBJ2-7, with a weak D call TRBD1 (6 bases). V was shortened by 4 bases and J by 3 bases, with 13 bases between the two germline ends. The CDR3 runs to 14 residues. Per germline, CDR1 MGHRA and CDR2 YSYEKL. CDR3 DNA: TGCGCCAGCAGCCTACAACAGGGTGACTACGAGCAGTACTTC. Translation gives CASSLQQGDYEQYF.

The rearrangement uses TRBV6-1 and TRBJ2-7; a possible D gene is TRBD2 (6 bases). The germline gives CDR1 MNHNS, CDR2 SASEGT. This CDR3 has 15 residues. The V end lost 6 bases, the J end lost 3 bases, and 18 bases lay between the germline ends. CDR3 DNA: TGTGCCAGCAGAGACGGACTAACACTATTCTACGAGCAGTACTTC. Its translation is CASRDGLTLFYEQYF.

This clonotype was counted a few times. The rearrangement uses TRBV4-1 and TRBJ2-5; 8 bases are a match to TRBD2. V was pared by 4 bases and J by 2 bases, with 9 bases of the junction left unmatched. CDR3 length: 16 residues. Germline assignment: CDR1 MGHRA and CDR2 YSYEKL. The CDR3 spells CASSRTAGGQQETQYF. The CDR3 DNA is TGCGCCAGCAGCCGAACCGCGGGGGGTCAACAAGAGACCCAGTACTTC.

This clonotype has more than one count but fewer than ten. A read error may account for a junction end that differs from germline. This rearrangement joins TRBV6-6 to TRBJ2-7, with D possibly TRBD1 on 6 matching bases. The CDR3 runs to 15 residues. Germline V gene sequence: CDR1 MNHNY, CDR2 SVGAGI (reference sequence). In nucleotides, the CDR3 is TGTGCCAGCAGTTATGTATCCGGGACACGCTACGAGCGGTACTTC. It yields the protein CASSYVSGTRYERYF.